The clone carrying this TCR beta chain was recorded many times. TCRdb analysed the PCR reads with MiXCR anew, one entry per CDR3 protein. The sample has 15,000 to 20,000 distinct CDR3 sequences, around 41% seen once. The data belong to a study of tumor-infiltrating lymphocytes in oesophageal squamous cell carcinoma. With 5 bases removed from V and 7 bases from J, the gap between germline ends came to 9 bases. CDR3 size: 12 residues. CDR1 is SNHLY, CDR2 FYNNEI, per germline. The sample taken for sequencing was esophageal tumor tissue. The receptor was isolated from a male donor with esophageal squamous cell carcinoma. The rearrangement joins TRBV2 to TRBJ2-1; possibly TRBD2 for D (5 bases). CDR3 in DNA: TGTGCCAGCAGTCCCAGCGGAAATGAGCAGTTCTTC. Translation gives CASSPSGNEQFF. Variable domain in full (rest from reference TRBV2 and TRBJ2-1): EPEVTQTPSHQVTQMGQEVILRCVPISNHLYFYWYRQILGQKVEFLVSFYNNEISEKSEIFDDQFSVERPDGSNFTLKIRSTKLEDSAMYFCASSPSGNEQFFGPGTRLTVL.